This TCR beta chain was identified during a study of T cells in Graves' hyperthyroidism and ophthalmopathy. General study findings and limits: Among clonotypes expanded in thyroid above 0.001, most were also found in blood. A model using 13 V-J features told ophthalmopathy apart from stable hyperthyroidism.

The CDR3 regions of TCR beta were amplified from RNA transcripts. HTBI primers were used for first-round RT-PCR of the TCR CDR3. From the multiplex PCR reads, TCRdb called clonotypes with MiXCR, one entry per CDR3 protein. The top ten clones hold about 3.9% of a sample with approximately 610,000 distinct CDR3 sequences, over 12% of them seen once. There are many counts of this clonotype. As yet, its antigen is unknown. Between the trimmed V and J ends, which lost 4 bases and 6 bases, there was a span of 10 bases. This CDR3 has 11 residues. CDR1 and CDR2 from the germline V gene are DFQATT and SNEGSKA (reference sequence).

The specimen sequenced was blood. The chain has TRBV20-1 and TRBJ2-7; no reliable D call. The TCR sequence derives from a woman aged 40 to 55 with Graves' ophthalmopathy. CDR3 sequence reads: CSAKMVAEQYF. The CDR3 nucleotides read TGCAGTGCTAAAATGGTCGCCGAGCAGTACTTC.